The clone carrying this T cell receptor beta chain was picked up a small number of times. No antigen is known for it. This entry is derived from a study of T cell responses to AZD1222 COVID-19 vaccine. TCRdb's copy holds only in-frame clones and misses some; the assay was immunoSEQ multiplex PCR. This table has about 260,000 clones, 80% to 95% appearing once. From germline, CDR1 is SGHNT and CDR2 YENEEA. V was clipped by 5 bases and J by 8 bases, with 22 bases between them. This CDR3 comprises 15 residues. Findings and limits, study-wide: Females outnumbered males among donors, who were mostly white British; clonal diversity was possibly underestimated. Recipients of two AZD1222 doses showed rising Spike-specific TCR breadth and depth.

The source was peripheral blood, collected on day 0 of AZD1222 vaccination. V is TRBV11-3 and J is TRBJ2-7; a weak D match, TRBD1 (6 bases). This clonotype was obtained from an adult in good health. The DNA for the CDR3 is TGTGCCAGCAGCGCCGTCAGGGGTCCCGAGCCCCAGCAGTACTTC. Its protein is CASSAVRGPEPQQYF.